This T cell receptor (beta chain) was sequenced during a study of control samples from healthy donors and cancer patients. The CDR3 is 17 amino acids. V dropped 4 bases and J dropped 0; count of bases not matched to a gene: 1. Germline V lookup: CDR1 MNHNS, CDR2 SASEGT. The table came from immunoSEQ multiplex PCR; TCRdb's copy has only in-frame clones and leaves some out. The data contain 120,000 or so clones, around 87% of them singletons. J is TRBJ2-6 and V is TRBV6-1; TRBD1 agrees at 12 bases. Sequenced: blood. The TCR sequence derives from a man aged 60 to 75 in good health. Here the CDR3 reads CASSGDRGRSGANVLTF. CDR3 sequence (DNA): TGTGCCAGCAGTGGGGACAGGGGGCGCTCTGGGGCCAACGTCCTGACTTTC.